Presented here are 17 T cell receptor beta chains from one specimen sequenced in a study of T cells after yellow fever vaccination. TCRdb used MiXCR to reprocess the 5' RACE reads, holding one entry per CDR3 protein. Found here are under 200,000 distinct CDR3 sequences, almost 7% of them singletons; the top ten hold 2.5%. The specimen was CD4+ T cells sorted from PBMCs, collected about 5 days after the first yellow fever vaccination. These receptors originate from a man aged 18 to 35 who received the YFV17D yellow fever vaccine.

This clonotype was seen a few times. The CDR3 loop reads CASSLAPEGSYGYTF. The CDR3, as DNA: TGTGCCAGCAGCTTGGCTCCCGAGGGTAGCTATGGCTACACCTTC. The gene calls are TRBV5-6 and TRBJ1-2; D unclear. CDR1 is SGHDT, CDR2 YYEEEE, per germline. This CDR3 region has 15 residues. V lost 0 bases and J lost 4, with 13 bases in between.

This clonotype was found a few times. The genes are TRBV19 and TRBJ2-1; D might be TRBD1 (5 bases). Trimming left V 4 bases short and J 5 bases short, with 9 bases between. The CDR3 runs 13 residues. Germline CDR1 reads LNHDA; CDR2 reads SQIVND (reference sequence). For the CDR3, the DNA is TGTGCCAGTAGTAACCAGGGAAACAATGAGCAGTTCTTC. Amino acids: CASSNQGNNEQFF.

This clonotype came up many times. This chain's CDR3 is CASSLALGGGNQPQHF. CDR3 nucleotide sequence: TGTGCCAGCAGTTTAGCGCTAGGGGGAGGCAATCAGCCCCAGCATTTT. The chain links TRBV12-3 or TRBV12-4 to TRBJ1-5; possible D gene TRBD1, 6 bases. Between the trimmed V and J ends, which lost 0 bases and 2 bases, there was a span of 11 bases. This CDR3 comprises 16 residues.

This clonotype was counted ten times or more. The V call is TRBV5-5, the J call TRBJ1-6; D is unresolved. V gave up 1 base and J gave up 8 bases, with 10 bases separating them. Per the germline V gene, CDR1 is SGHKS and CDR2 is YYEKEE (reference sequence). The CDR3 length is 14 residues. CDR3 nucleotide sequence: TGTGCCAGCAGCTTGCGGGCAAGGGATTCACCCCTCCACTTT. Its protein is CASSLRARDSPLHF.

V is TRBV12-5 and J is TRBJ2-1; 9 bases fit TRBD2. The CDR3 is made up of 16 amino acids. Trimming took 4 bases from V and 2 from J; bases not matched to a gene: 6. CDR1 is LGHNT, CDR2 FRNRAP, per germline. This CDR3 reads CASGWAGGRAYNEQFF. In nucleotides, the CDR3 is TGTGCTAGTGGTTGGGCGGGGGGGCGAGCCTACAATGAGCAGTTCTTC. Full variable domain (missing parts from reference TRBV12-5 and TRBJ2-1): DARVTQTPRHKVTEMGQEVTMRCQPILGHNTVFWYRQTMMQGLELLAYFRNRAPLDDSGMPKDRFSAEMPDATLATLKIQPSEPRDSAVYFCASGWAGGRAYNEQFFGPGTRLTVL.

This clonotype was seen repeatedly, ten times or more. The chain has TRBV19 and TRBJ1-4; D gene unclear. With 7 bases removed from V and 4 bases from J, the gap between germline ends came to 13 bases. Germline CDR1 LNHDA, CDR2 SQIVND (reference sequence). This CDR3 is 14 amino acids long. In nucleotides, the CDR3 is TGTGCCAGTACCCAAGGTGGAATTAATGAAAAACTGTTTTTT. This translates into CASTQGGINEKLFF.

The chain has TRBV4-2 and TRBJ1-6; TRBD1 agrees at 12 bases. Germline lookup yields CDR1 LGHNA and CDR2 YNFKEQ. V dropped 5 bases and J dropped 12; count of bases not matched to a gene: 11. The CDR3 has 16 amino acids. The CDR3: CASSTRDRGRDGPLHF. The CDR3 nucleotides read TGTGCCAGCAGCACTAGGGACAGGGGGCGCGACGGACCCCTCCACTTT.

Many counts were recorded for this clonotype. V gene TRBV15 combines with J gene TRBJ1-2; D perhaps matches TRBD1 (5 bases). There are 16 residues in the CDR3. The germline CDR1 and CDR2 sequences are LNHNV and YYDKDF (reference sequence). The ends were cut back, 0 bases at V and 8 bases at J, with 19 bases in the middle. CDR3 coding DNA: TGTGCCACCAGCAGAGAAGGTTTTATGTTGGGGGAAGGCTACACCTTC. Translated: CATSREGFMLGEGYTF.

This clonotype was counted ten times or more. The gene calls are TRBV7-8 and TRBJ2-7, with 9 positions matching TRBD1. With V trimmed by 1 base and J by 2 bases, 6 bases remained unmatched. The V gene's germline CDR1 is SGHVS and CDR2 FQNEAQ. This CDR3 has 16 residues. CDR3 nucleotides: TGTGCCAGCAGCTTAGGCGGACAGGGGTTGACCTACGAGCAGTACGTC. This translates into CASSLGGQGLTYEQYV.

This clonotype has just a few counts. The rearrangement links TRBV4-3 to TRBJ2-1; 9 bases agree with TRBD1. With 5 bases clipped from V and 4 bases from J, the junction kept 9 bases outside the gene matches. The length of the CDR3 is 16 residues. In germline, CDR1 is LGHNA, CDR2 YSLEER. The CDR3: CASSLGWDRVYNEQFF. For the CDR3, the DNA is TGCGCCAGCAGCTTGGGCTGGGACAGGGTTTACAATGAGCAGTTCTTC.

The rearrangement links TRBV4-2 to TRBJ2-7; 7 bases map to TRBD2. Germline CDR1 is LGHNA and CDR2 is YNFKEQ. The CDR3 extends over 14 amino acids. The V gene end was trimmed by 3 bases and the J gene end by 0 bases; junction bases not matched to a gene: 2. The CDR3 nucleotides read TGTGCCAGCAGCCAGGGGGGGAACTCCTACGAGCAGTACTTC. This gives the protein CASSQGGNSYEQYF.

This clonotype was detected ten times or more. The J gene is TRBJ1-1, the V gene TRBV18; TRBD1 matches at 7 bases. This CDR3 region has 13 residues. Unmatched junction bases numbered 6, after V lost 6 bases and J lost 5 bases. Germline CDR1 reads KGHSH; CDR2 reads LQKENI. This CDR3 is CASSATGVTEAFF. The DNA for the CDR3 is TGTGCCAGCTCGGCCACAGGGGTTACTGAAGCTTTCTTT.

This clonotype was observed at least ten times. The chain uses TRBV27 and TRBJ1-2; 7 bases match TRBD1. The CDR3 consists of 13 residues. Trimming at V came to 3 bases and at J to 7 bases, leaving 5 bases not matched to a gene. CDR1 is MNHEY, CDR2 SMNVEV, per germline (reference sequence). CDR3: CASSFRQGLGYTF. DNA for the CDR3: TGTGCCAGCAGTTTCAGACAGGGCCTTGGCTACACCTTC.

Only a few counts were recorded for this clonotype. The chain has TRBV12-3 or TRBV12-4 and TRBJ2-3, with D tentatively TRBD2 (7 bases). CDR3 length: 14 residues. Trimming pared 8 bases from V and 4 bases from J, leaving 16 bases between. The CDR3 loop reads CASYGGAIADTQYF. CDR3 DNA: TGTGCCAGCTATGGGGGGGCAATCGCAGATACGCAGTATTTT.

This clonotype was detected ten times or more. The J gene is TRBJ2-5, the V gene TRBV2; the match to TRBD2 covers 12 bases. Losses at the gene ends were 5 bases for V and 4 bases for J; bases not matched to a gene: 5. CDR1 and CDR2 (germline): SNHLY, FYNNEI. The CDR3 length is 15 residues. The CDR3 region is CASSTSGGKGETQYF. The CDR3 DNA sequence: TGTGCCAGCAGTACTAGCGGGGGGAAGGGAGAGACCCAGTACTTC.

The chain combines TRBV18 with TRBJ1-2; D is unclear. The CDR3 spans 13 residues. Germline V gene lookup returns CDR1 KGHSH and CDR2 LQKENI. V lost 6 bases, J lost 10 bases, and 18 bases lay in between. The CDR3 coding sequence is TGTGCCAGCTCCGCCCCAGAGCAGGACGCCTACACCTTC. It encodes CASSAPEQDAYTF.

This chain connects TRBV7-3 to TRBJ1-1; D remains ambiguous. The length of the CDR3 is 14 residues. The germline CDR1 and CDR2 sequences are SGHTA and FQGTGA. Trimming shortened V by 0 bases and J by 3 bases, and 8 bases separated the two germline ends. The CDR3 loop is CASSLTGRDTEAFF. The CDR3 region has the DNA TGTGCCAGCAGCTTAACAGGGAGGGACACTGAAGCTTTCTTT.